Listed below are T cell receptor beta chains from one sample, sequenced in a study of T-cell memory formation after mild COVID-19. TCRdb re-derived calls from the 5' RACE reads in MiXCR, one entry per CDR3 protein. The data hold about 440,000 distinct CDR3 sequences, with roughly 20% observed a single time. The sequenced sample consisted of PBMCs or a T cell subset sorted from them (not recorded which). The source of these receptors is an adult woman who had mild COVID-19 (a few samples of this study predate the infection). Cell type and time point are not known. Both conserved end residues are part of each CDR3. The D gene is left open where the match is weak. Clone size is given for some rows only: seen once, a few or many times, or a class if the clone is expanded.

j_call | clone_size | d_call | v_call | cdr3_nt | cdr3_aa
TRBJ2-5 | . | TRBD2 | TRBV9 | TGTGCCAGCAGCGATACCAAGGCGGGGGTCGAGACCCAGTACTTC | CASSDTKAGVETQYF
TRBJ2-7 | few | . | TRBV29-1 | TGCAGCGTTGGTATCGTCGGGCCCTCCTACGAGCAGTACTTC | CSVGIVGPSYEQYF
TRBJ2-7 | few | . | TRBV4-2 | TGTGCCAGCAGCCTAACCAGGATAATCCAAGGGGACGAGCAGTACTTC | CASSLTRIIQGDEQYF
TRBJ2-7 | few | . | TRBV11-2 | TGTGCCAGCAGCCTTGAGGCGGATAGCTACGAGCAGTACTTC | CASSLEADSYEQYF
TRBJ2-1 | . | TRBD2 | TRBV29-1 | TGCAGCGCCTGGACTAGCGGGAGCTTTCAGTTCTTC | CSAWTSGSFQFF
TRBJ2-5 | many | . | TRBV4-2 | TGTGCCAGCAGCCAAACAGAGGGTGGAGAGACCCAGTACTTC | CASSQTEGGETQYF
TRBJ2-1 | . | . | TRBV3-1 | TGTGCCAGCAGCCCGTCCGTCCACAATGAGCAGTTCTTC | CASSPSVHNEQFF
TRBJ1-1 | . | . | TRBV2 | TGTGCCAGCAACCCGGACTTGATCACTGAAGCTTTCTTT | CASNPDLITEAFF
TRBJ2-7 | few | . | TRBV20-1 | TGCAGTGCTAGAATCGGCCAGGCGCCAGGGCAGTACTTC | CSARIGQAPGQYF
TRBJ2-7 | few | TRBD2 | TRBV6-2/TRBV6-3 | TGTGCCAGCAGTAAGCGGGAGTATGCGGGGCAGTACTTC | CASSKREYAGQYF
TRBJ1-6 | many | TRBD1 | TRBV5-6 | TGTGCCAGCAGCTTGGTGGCGGGACAGGGATCCTCACCCCTCCACTTT | CASSLVAGQGSSPLHF
TRBJ2-1 | few | . | TRBV4-3 | TGCGCCAGCAGCCTTCTTTTGGGCGGAAAAAATGAGCAGTTCTTC | CASSLLLGGKNEQFF
TRBJ1-1 | . | . | TRBV10-2 | TGCGCCAGCAGTGAGGAGTGGACCCAAGCTTTCTTT | CASSEEWTQAFF
TRBJ1-5 | . | . | TRBV20-1 | TGCAGTGCTAGAGTGCAGGCCGGGGGCCAGCCCCAGCATTTT | CSARVQAGGQPQHF
TRBJ1-2 | few | . | TRBV18 | TGTGCCAGCTCACCACAACGGCAGGGTGAGAATGGCTACACCTTC | CASSPQRQGENGYTF
TRBJ1-5 | . | . | TRBV2 | TGTGCCAGCAAGAGGTCTCAGGGAACTCAGCCCCAGCATTTT | CASKRSQGTQPQHF
TRBJ1-4 | few | . | TRBV7-9 | TGTGCCAGCAGCTTAGAAATCGGGAAGCCAGAAAAACTGTTTTTT | CASSLEIGKPEKLFF